This T cell receptor (beta chain) was sequenced in a study of graft-versus-host responses after intestinal transplantation. Whole-study findings and limits: GvH clones occurred in recipient marrow; some first appeared in ileum or blood. Early post-transplant HvG declines were associated with peak circulating GvH clone levels.

Concerning this clone: The target antigen is unknown.

Trimming shortened V by 5 bases and J by 1 base, and 11 bases separated the two germline ends. CDR1 and CDR2 from the germline V gene are MNHEY and SMNVEV (reference sequence). The CDR3 covers 14 residues. Libraries were prepared by immunoSEQ multiplex PCR; TCRdb keeps only in-frame clonotypes and omits some of them. This table has around 100,000 clones, around 90% appearing once. The chain uses TRBV27 and TRBJ1-1; D unresolved. The TCR sequence derives from a human donor who was the organ donor for an intestinal transplant. The sample here was unstimulated CD4+ T cells sorted from spleen or lymph node cells, taken before transplant. Written as DNA, the CDR3 is TGTGCCAGCAGTAAAAACAAGGAGAACACTGAAGCTTTCTTT. It encodes CASSKNKENTEAFF.